The 29 T cell receptor beta chains below were found in one sample sequenced in a study of monozygotic twins with inflammatory bowel disease. Using the 5' RACE reads, TCRdb records one entry per CDR3 protein without DNA. This listing includes some 83,000 distinct CDR3 sequences. The sample was blood. The source is a human donor with ulcerative colitis or Crohn's disease, or a healthy co-twin of an affected twin (not recorded which).

The chain's CDR3 is CASSLGAAYGYTF. The chain recombines TRBV5-1 with TRBJ1-2. The CDR3 is 13 amino acids. The germline CDR1 and CDR2 sequences are SGHRS and YFSETQ. The full variable domain, with the rest looked up from reference TRBV5-1 and TRBJ1-2, is KAGVTQTPRYLIKTRGQQVTLSCSPISGHRSVSWYQQTPGQGLQFLFEYFSETQRNKGNFPGRFSGRQFSNSRSEMNVSTLELGDSALYLCASSLGAAYGYTFGSGTRLTVV.

V is TRBV6-5 and J is TRBJ1-5. This CDR3 region has 14 residues. CDR1 MNHEY and CDR2 SVGAGI come from the germline V gene. CDR3 residues: CASSYRAGDQPQHF.

This sequence joins TRBV29-1 and TRBJ1-1. In germline, CDR1 is SQVTM, CDR2 ANQGSEA. CDR3 length equals 13 residues. CDR3 residues: CSVRQIPNTEAFF.

The rearrangement uses TRBV6-1 and TRBJ1-2; TCRdb's D call of TRBD1 is untestable without DNA. This CDR3 region has 14 residues. Germline CDR1 is MNHNS and CDR2 is SASEGT. CDR3 in amino acids: CASYLMTGGFGYTF.

This chain joins TRBV20-1 and TRBJ1-5; TCRdb reports TRBD1, a call that lacks DNA to check it against. The CDR3 runs 17 residues. Germline V gene data show CDR1 as DFQATT and CDR2 as SNEGSKA (reference sequence). The CDR3 loop reads CSAPGQGLRWSNQPQHF.

The chain links TRBV5-1 to TRBJ2-4; TCRdb returns TRBD1, unconfirmable since there is no DNA. Germline loops: CDR1 SGHRS, CDR2 YFSETQ. The CDR3 runs to 15 residues. The CDR3: CASSSGAGQKNMQYF.

The chain couples TRBV5-1 to TRBJ1-1; TCRdb reports TRBD1, a call that lacks DNA to check it against. Germline assignment: CDR1 SGHRS and CDR2 YFSETQ. This CDR3 spans 15 amino acids. This CDR3 reads CASSFLRANGMRAFF.

V and J are TRBV29-1 and TRBJ1-3; TCRdb gives TRBD1 as the D gene, but with no DNA this cannot be confirmed. From germline, CDR1 is SQVTM and CDR2 ANQGSEA. The CDR3 extends over 12 amino acids. The CDR3 spells CSVANRVGTIYF.

The chain is built from TRBV20-1 and TRBJ1-6; there is no DNA to check the TCRdb D call of TRBD1. Germline CDR1 DFQATT, CDR2 SNEGSKA (reference sequence). The CDR3 contains 17 residues. The CDR3 loop is CSARDRGMSSYNSPLHF.

The CDR3 here is CASSFGQGRDSPLHF. The chain couples TRBV5-1 to TRBJ1-6; TCRdb reports TRBD1, a call that lacks DNA to check it against. This CDR3 region has 15 residues. The germline V gene has CDR1 SGHRS and CDR2 YFSETQ.

V usage is TRBV5-8 and J usage is TRBJ2-3; the D gene TCRdb calls, TRBD1, cannot be checked with no DNA. The CDR3 loop spans 14 amino acids. Looked up from germline, CDR1 is SGHTS and CDR2 is YDEGEE. This CDR3 is CASSPGQGSDTQYF. Full variable domain (outside the CDR3, taken from reference TRBV5-8 and TRBJ2-3): EAGVTQSPTHLIKTRGQQATLRCSPISGHTSVYWYQQALGLGLQFLLWYDEGEERNRGNFPPRFSGRQFPNYSSELNVNALELEDSALYLCASSPGQGSDTQYFGPGTRLTVL.

The chain links TRBV10-3 to TRBJ2-3. The CDR3 covers 14 residues. In germline, CDR1 is ENHRY, CDR2 SYGVKD. The CDR3 reads CAIRDPSRTDTQYF.

The genes are TRBV18 and TRBJ2-2; the TRBD1 assignment by TCRdb is unverifiable without DNA. Germline V gene lookup returns CDR1 KGHSH and CDR2 LQKENI. The CDR3 contains 18 residues. The CDR3 reads CASSPTGALGVTSGELFF.

The gene calls are TRBV3-1 and TRBJ1-1; TCRdb's D gene call, TRBD1, goes unchecked for lack of DNA. This CDR3 region has 15 residues. Germline V gene sequence: CDR1 LGHDT, CDR2 YNNKEL (reference sequence). The CDR3 loop reads CASSQGGHRSTEAFF.

V usage is TRBV19 and J usage is TRBJ1-2; as DNA is missing, the TRBD1 call by TCRdb cannot be tested. Germline loops: CDR1 LNHDA, CDR2 SQIVND (reference sequence). The CDR3 runs to 13 residues. The chain's CDR3 is CASTQGARYGYTF.

The chain employs TRBV5-1 and TRBJ2-1; TCRdb gives TRBD1 as the D gene, but with no DNA this cannot be confirmed. Germline CDR1 SGHRS, CDR2 YFSETQ. There are 12 residues in the CDR3. The CDR3 sequence: CASSFDRDEQFF.

J is TRBJ2-5 and V is TRBV12-3 or TRBV12-4; TCRdb's assignment of TRBD2 cannot be checked, as there is no DNA. The CDR3 contains 14 residues. The CDR3 sequence: CASTPGLAQETQYF.

The rearrangement joins TRBV20-1 to TRBJ2-7. The V gene's germline CDR1 is DFQATT and CDR2 SNEGSKA (reference sequence). The CDR3 covers 15 residues. The CDR3 spells CSARFSAGGSYEQYF.

The CDR3 region is CASSLTGSYNEQFF. The chain is built from TRBV5-1 and TRBJ2-1. The CDR3 sequence is 14 residues long. Germline assignment: CDR1 SGHRS and CDR2 YFSETQ.

The gene calls are TRBV20-1 and TRBJ1-1. The germline V gene has CDR1 DFQATT and CDR2 SNEGSKA (reference sequence). CDR3 length equals 14 residues. The CDR3 sequence is CSARAGLAGTEAFF.

V and J are TRBV7-8 and TRBJ1-6. There are 13 residues in the CDR3. The germline CDR1 and CDR2 sequences are SGHVS and FQNEAQ. CDR3 sequence reads: CASSSRTFSPLHF. The complete variable domain, with remaining parts taken from reference TRBV7-8 and TRBJ1-6, reads GAGVSQSPRYKVAKRGQDVALRCDPISGHVSLFWYQQALGQGPEFLTYFQNEAQLDKSGLPSDRFFAERPEGSVSTLKIQRTQQEDSAVYLCASSSRTFSPLHFGNGTRLTVT.

This chain connects TRBV6-1 to TRBJ2-7; as DNA is missing, the TRBD1 call by TCRdb cannot be tested. CDR3 length equals 14 residues. Germline V gives CDR1 MNHNS, CDR2 SASEGT. The CDR3 reads CASRAQGDSYEQYF.

This chain joins TRBV5-1 and TRBJ2-5; TCRdb calls TRBD1, which cannot be checked without DNA. The CDR3 has 14 amino acids. The V gene's germline CDR1 is SGHRS and CDR2 YFSETQ. The CDR3 reads CASSQTGQQETQYF.

The chain joins TRBV18 to TRBJ2-5. CDR1 is KGHSH and CDR2 is LQKENI in the germline V gene. CDR3 length: 13 amino acids. Here the CDR3 reads CASSPSTRETQYF.

V and J are TRBV12-3 or TRBV12-4 and TRBJ2-7; absent DNA, TCRdb's TRBD1 call cannot be checked. The CDR3 length is 14 residues. This CDR3 reads CASSSEGGENEQYF.

The chain carries TRBV7-2 and TRBJ1-5; without DNA, the TCRdb call of TRBD1 cannot be checked. Germline V gene lookup returns CDR1 SGHTA and CDR2 FQGNSA. CDR3 length: 22 amino acids. CDR3 protein: CASERGWGRGNSVPQSNQPQHF. Together with reference TRBV7-2 and TRBJ1-5, the CDR3 gives the full variable domain: GAGVSQSPSNKVTEKGKDVELRCDPISGHTALYWYRQSLGQGLEFLIYFQGNSAPDKSGLPSDRFSAERTGGSVSTLTIQRTQQEDSAVYLCASERGWGRGNSVPQSNQPQHFGDGTRLSIL.

The chain combines TRBV11-2 with TRBJ1-6; without DNA, the TCRdb call of TRBD1 cannot be checked. Germline V lookup: CDR1 SGHAT, CDR2 FQNNGV. The CDR3 spans 13 residues. CDR3 loop: CASSRGLNSPLHF.

V and J are TRBV5-6 and TRBJ2-1. The CDR3 is 13 residues long. Germline CDR1 SGHDT, CDR2 YYEEEE. Here the CDR3 reads CASSSHLGGEQFF.

V gene TRBV20-1 combines with J gene TRBJ2-7. This CDR3 has 13 amino acids. Germline loops: CDR1 DFQATT, CDR2 SNEGSKA (reference sequence). This chain's CDR3 is CSARSGISYEQYF.